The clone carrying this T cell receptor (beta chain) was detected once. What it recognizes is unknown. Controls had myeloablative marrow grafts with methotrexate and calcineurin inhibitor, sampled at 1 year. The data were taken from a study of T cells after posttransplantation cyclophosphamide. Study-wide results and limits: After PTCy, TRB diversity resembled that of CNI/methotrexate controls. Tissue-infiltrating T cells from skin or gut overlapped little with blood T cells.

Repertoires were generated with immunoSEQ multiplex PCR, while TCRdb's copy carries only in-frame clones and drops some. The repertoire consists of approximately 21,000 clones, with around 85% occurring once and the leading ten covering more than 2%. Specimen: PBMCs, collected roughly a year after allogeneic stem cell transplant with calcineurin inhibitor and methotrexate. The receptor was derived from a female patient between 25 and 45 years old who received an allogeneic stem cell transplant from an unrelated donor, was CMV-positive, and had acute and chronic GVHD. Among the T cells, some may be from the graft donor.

The CDR3 here is CASSGTVINEQYF. DNA for the CDR3: TGTGCCAGCAGCGGGACAGTCATCAACGAGCAGTACTTC. The chain employs TRBV25-1 and TRBJ2-7; 7 positions match TRBD1. V gave up 6 bases and J gave up 5 bases; unmatched junction bases: 7. The CDR3 extends over 13 amino acids. CDR1 MGHDK and CDR2 SYGVNS come from the germline V gene.